This T cell receptor (beta chain) was captured in a study of pediatric ulcerative colitis. Germline assignment: CDR1 MNHEY and CDR2 SVGAGI. With 7 bases clipped from V and 2 bases from J, the junction kept 11 bases outside the gene matches. The CDR3 spans 15 residues. The method was immunoSEQ multiplex PCR; TCRdb's version includes in-frame clones alone and lacks a portion of them. The sample has more than 45,000 clones; 85% to 90% are singletons. V usage is TRBV6-5 and J usage is TRBJ2-7, with TRBD1 matching over 7 bases. Source material: blood. This sequence originates from a boy between 10 and 17 years old who was a control in a study of pediatric ulcerative colitis. CDR3 sequence (DNA): TGTGCCAGCAAATCAGGGGGTTCAATTCCCTACGAGCAGTACTTC. Translating it yields CASKSGGSIPYEQYF.